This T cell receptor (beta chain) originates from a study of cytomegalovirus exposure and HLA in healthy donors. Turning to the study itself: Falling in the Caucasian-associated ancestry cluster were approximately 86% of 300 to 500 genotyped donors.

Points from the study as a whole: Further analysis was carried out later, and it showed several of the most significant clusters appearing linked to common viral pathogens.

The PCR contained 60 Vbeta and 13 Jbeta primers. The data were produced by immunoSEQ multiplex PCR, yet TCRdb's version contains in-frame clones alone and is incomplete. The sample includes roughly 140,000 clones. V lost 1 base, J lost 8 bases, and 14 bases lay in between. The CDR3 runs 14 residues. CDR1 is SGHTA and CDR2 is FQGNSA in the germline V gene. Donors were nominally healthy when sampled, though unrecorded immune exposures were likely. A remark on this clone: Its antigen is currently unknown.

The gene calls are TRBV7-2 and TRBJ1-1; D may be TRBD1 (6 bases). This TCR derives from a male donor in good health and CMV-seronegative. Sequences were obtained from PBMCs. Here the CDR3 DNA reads TGTGCCAGCAGCTTAGGACAGGCCTTTCCCGAAGCTTTCTTT. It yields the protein CASSLGQAFPEAFF.